The clone carrying this T cell receptor beta chain was recorded only once. This entry is derived from a study of blood T cell repertoires in COVID-19. Study-wide context: T cells, B-cell-depleted T cells, or PBMCs supplied cDNA or gDNA.

From germline, CDR1 is SQVTM and CDR2 ANQGSEA. The trim removed 4 bases at V and 4 bases at J, leaving 3 bases unmatched. CDR3 length equals 12 residues. Original data processing: Amplification of reference gene primers provided the estimated nucleated cell counts. Sequencing was performed with immunoSEQ multiplex PCR; in TCRdb, only in-frame clones are kept and a portion is missing. V and J calls and clone size are as listed in that table; D and trimming were resolved from the DNA. The sample includes some 370,000 clones, more than 70% of them seen just once. The rearrangement links TRBV29-1 to TRBJ2-5; 7 bases align to TRBD1. Sequences were obtained from peripheral blood. The receptor was derived from a man aged 35 to 55 with acute or convalescent COVID-19. Here the CDR3 DNA reads TGCAGCGTTGTCCCAGGGGGAGAGACCCAGTACTTC. Encoded protein: CSVVPGGETQYF. Using reference TRBV29-1 and TRBJ2-5 for the parts outside the CDR3, the full variable domain is SAVISQKPSRDICQRGTSLTIQCQVDSQVTMMFWYRQQPGQSLTLIATANQGSEATYESGFVIDKFPISRPNLTFSTLTVSNMSPEDSSIYLCSVVPGGETQYFGPGTRLLVL.